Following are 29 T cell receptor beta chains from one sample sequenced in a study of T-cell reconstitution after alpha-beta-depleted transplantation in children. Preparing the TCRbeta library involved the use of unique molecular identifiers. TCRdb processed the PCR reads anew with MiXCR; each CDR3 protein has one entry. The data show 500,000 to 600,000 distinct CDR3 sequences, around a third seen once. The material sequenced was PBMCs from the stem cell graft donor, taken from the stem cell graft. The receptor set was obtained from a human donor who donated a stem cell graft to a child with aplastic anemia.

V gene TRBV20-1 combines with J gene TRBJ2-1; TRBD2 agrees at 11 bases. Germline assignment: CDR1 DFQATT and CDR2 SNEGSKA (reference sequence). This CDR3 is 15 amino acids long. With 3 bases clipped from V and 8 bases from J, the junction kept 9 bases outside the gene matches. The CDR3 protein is CSASPTSGAQHEQFF. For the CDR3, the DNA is TGCAGTGCTAGCCCGACTAGCGGGGCTCAACATGAGCAGTTCTTC.

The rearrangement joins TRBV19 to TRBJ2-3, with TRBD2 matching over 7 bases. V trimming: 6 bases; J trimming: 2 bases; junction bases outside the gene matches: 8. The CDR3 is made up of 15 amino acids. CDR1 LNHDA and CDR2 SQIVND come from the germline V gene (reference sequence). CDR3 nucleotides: TGTGCCAGTAGGGCCGGGGGAGGGAACACAGATACGCAGTATTTT. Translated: CASRAGGGNTDTQYF.

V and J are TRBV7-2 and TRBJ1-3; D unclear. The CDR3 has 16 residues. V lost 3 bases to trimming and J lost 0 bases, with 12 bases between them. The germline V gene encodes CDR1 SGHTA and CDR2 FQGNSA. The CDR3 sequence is CASSLFTEISGNTIYF. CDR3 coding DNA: TGTGCCAGCAGCTTGTTCACGGAAATCTCTGGAAACACCATATATTTT.

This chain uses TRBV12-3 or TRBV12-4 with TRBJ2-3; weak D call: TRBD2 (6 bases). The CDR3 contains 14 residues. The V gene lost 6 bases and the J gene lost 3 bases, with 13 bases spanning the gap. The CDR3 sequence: CASREGATTDTQYF. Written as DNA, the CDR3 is TGTGCCAGCAGGGAGGGAGCGACGACAGATACGCAGTATTTT.

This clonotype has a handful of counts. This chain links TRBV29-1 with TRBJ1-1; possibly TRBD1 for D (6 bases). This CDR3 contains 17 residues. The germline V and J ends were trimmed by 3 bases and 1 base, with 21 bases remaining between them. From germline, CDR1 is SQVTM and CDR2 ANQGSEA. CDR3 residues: CSVDPGRTEIKNTEAFF. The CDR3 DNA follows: TGCAGCGTTGATCCCGGGCGGACAGAAATAAAGAACACTGAAGCTTTCTTT. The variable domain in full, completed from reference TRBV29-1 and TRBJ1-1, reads SAVISQKPSRDICQRGTSLTIQCQVDSQVTMMFWYRQQPGQSLTLIATANQGSEATYESGFVIDKFPISRPNLTFSTLTVSNMSPEDSSIYLCSVDPGRTEIKNTEAFFGQGTRLTVV.

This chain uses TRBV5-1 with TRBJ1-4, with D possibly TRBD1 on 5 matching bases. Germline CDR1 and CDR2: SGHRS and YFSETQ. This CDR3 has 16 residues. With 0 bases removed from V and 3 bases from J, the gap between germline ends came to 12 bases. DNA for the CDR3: TGCGCCAGCAGCTTGGGAAGGCCAGGGCCTAATGAAAAACTGTTTTTT. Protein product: CASSLGRPGPNEKLFF.

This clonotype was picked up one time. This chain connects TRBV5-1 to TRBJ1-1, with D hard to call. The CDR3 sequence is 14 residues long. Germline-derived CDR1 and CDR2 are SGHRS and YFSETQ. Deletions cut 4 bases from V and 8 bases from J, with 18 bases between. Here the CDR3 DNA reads TGCGCCAGCAGCCCCCCGTCCCCGGGCTTGGAAGCTTTCTTT. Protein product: CASSPPSPGLEAFF.

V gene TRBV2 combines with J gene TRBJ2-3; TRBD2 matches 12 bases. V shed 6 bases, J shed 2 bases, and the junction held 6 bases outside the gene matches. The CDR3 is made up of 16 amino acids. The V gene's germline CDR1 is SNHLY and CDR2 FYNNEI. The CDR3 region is CASRSGTSGFTDTQYF. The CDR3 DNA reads TGTGCCAGCAGATCCGGGACTAGCGGGTTCACAGATACGCAGTATTTT.

CDR3 loop: CASQPGTAKNIQYF. CDR3 nucleotides: TGTGCCAGTCAGCCCGGGACAGCGAAAAACATTCAGTACTTC. The J gene is TRBJ2-4, the V gene TRBV28, with 7 bases aligning to TRBD1. Trimming cost V 9 bases and J 4 bases; bases outside gene matches: 9. The CDR3 has 14 residues. Per germline, CDR1 MDHEN and CDR2 SYDVKM.

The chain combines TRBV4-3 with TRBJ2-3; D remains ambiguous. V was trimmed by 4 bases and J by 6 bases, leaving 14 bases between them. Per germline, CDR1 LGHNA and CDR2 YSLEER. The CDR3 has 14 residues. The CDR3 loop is CASSRETRRDTQYF. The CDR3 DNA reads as TGCGCCAGCAGCCGCGAGACCCGGCGCGATACGCAGTATTTT.

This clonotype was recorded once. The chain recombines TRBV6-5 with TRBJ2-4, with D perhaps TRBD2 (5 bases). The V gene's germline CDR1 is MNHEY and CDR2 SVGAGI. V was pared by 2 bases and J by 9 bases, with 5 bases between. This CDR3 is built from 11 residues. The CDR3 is CASSYAGIQYF. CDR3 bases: TGTGCCAGCAGTTACGCGGGCATTCAGTACTTC.

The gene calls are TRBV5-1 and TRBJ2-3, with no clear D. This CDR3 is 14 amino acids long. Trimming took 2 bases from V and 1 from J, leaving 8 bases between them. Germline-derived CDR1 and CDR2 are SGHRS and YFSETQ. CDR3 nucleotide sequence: TGCGCCAGCAGCTTATGGAGAGGCACAGATACGCAGTATTTT. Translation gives CASSLWRGTDTQYF.

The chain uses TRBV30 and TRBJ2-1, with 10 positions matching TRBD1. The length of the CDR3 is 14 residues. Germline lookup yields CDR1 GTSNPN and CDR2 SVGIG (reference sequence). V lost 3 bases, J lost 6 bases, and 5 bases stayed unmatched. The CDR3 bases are TGTGCCTGGAGAATGACAGGGGGCCGCAATGAGCAGTTCTTC. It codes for CAWRMTGGRNEQFF.

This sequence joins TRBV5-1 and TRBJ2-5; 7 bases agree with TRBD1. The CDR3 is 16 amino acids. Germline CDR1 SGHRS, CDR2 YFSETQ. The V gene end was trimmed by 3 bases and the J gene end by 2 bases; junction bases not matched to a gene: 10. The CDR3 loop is CASSWGTVDLQETQYF. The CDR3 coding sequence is TGCGCCAGCAGCTGGGGGACAGTGGACCTTCAAGAGACCCAGTACTTC.

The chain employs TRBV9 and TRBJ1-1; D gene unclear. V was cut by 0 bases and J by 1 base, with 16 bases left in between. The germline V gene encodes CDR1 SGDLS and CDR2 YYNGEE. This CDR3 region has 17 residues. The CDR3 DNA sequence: TGTGCCAGCAGCGTAGTTGACGGAGCCAGAAGGAACACTGAAGCTTTCTTT. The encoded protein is CASSVVDGARRNTEAFF.

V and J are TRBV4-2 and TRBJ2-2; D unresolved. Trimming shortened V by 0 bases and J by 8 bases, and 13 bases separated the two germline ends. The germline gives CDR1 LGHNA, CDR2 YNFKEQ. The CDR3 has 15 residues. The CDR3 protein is CASSQDLASIGELFF. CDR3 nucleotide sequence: TGTGCCAGCAGCCAAGATCTTGCCTCGATAGGGGAGCTGTTTTTT.

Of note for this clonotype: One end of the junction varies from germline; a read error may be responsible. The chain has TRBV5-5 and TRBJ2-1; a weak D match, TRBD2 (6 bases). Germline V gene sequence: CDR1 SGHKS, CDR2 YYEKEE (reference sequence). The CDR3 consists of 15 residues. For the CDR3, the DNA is TGTGGCAGCAGCCCAGCAGTGACTAGTTCTTTTGAGCAGTTCTTC. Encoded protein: CGSSPAVTSSFEQFF.

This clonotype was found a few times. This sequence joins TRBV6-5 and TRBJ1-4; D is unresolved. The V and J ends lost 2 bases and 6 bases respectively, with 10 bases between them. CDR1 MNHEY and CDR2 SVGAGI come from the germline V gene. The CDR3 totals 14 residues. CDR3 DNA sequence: TGTGCCAGCAGTTACCGGGTCGTGGATGAAAAACTGTTTTTT. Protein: CASSYRVVDEKLFF.

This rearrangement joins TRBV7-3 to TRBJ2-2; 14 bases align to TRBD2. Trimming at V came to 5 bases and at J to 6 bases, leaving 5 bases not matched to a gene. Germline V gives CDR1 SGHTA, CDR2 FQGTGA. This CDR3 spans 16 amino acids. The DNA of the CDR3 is TGTGCCAGCAGCCGGGGACTAGCGGGAGAGGCCGGGGAGCTGTTTTTT. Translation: CASSRGLAGEAGELFF.

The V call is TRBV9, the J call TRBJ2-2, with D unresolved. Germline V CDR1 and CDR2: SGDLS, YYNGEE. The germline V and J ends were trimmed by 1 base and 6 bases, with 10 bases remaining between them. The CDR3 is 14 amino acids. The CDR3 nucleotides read TGTGCCAGCAGCGTATCGTCCCCAGCCGGGGAGCTGTTTTTT. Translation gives CASSVSSPAGELFF.

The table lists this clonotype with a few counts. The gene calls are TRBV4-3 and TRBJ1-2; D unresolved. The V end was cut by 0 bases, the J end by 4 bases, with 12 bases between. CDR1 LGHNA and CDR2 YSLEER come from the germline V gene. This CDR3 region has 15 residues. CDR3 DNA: TGCGCCAGCAGCCAAGAGAACACTCCTGGCTATGGCTACACCTTC. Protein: CASSQENTPGYGYTF.

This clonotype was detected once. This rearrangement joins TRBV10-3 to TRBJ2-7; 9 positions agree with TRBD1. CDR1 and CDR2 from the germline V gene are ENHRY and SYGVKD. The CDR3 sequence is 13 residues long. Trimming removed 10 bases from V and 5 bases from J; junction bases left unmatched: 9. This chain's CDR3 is CATATGQGNEQYF. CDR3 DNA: TGTGCCACCGCCACGGGACAGGGTAACGAGCAGTACTTC.

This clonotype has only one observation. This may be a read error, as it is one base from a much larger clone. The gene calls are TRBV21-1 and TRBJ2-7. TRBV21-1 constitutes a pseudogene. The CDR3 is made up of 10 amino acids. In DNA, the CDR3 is TGTGCCAGCAGCAACTACGAGCAGTACTTC. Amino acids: CASSNYEQYF.

The CDR3 loop is CASSIPQFPNTGELFF. For the CDR3, the DNA is TGTGCCAGTAGTATTCCCCAGTTTCCTAACACCGGGGAGCTGTTTTTT. The V call is TRBV19, the J call TRBJ2-2; no clear D. Trimming took 3 bases from V and 2 from J, leaving 13 bases between them. CDR3 size: 16 residues. The germline gives CDR1 LNHDA, CDR2 SQIVND (reference sequence). The full variable domain, its missing parts supplied by reference TRBV19 and TRBJ2-2, is DGGITQSPKYLFRKEGQNVTLSCEQNLNHDAMYWYRQDPGQGLRLIYYSQIVNDFQKGDIAEGYSVSREKKESFPLTVTSAQKNPTAFYLCASSIPQFPNTGELFFGEGSRLTVL.

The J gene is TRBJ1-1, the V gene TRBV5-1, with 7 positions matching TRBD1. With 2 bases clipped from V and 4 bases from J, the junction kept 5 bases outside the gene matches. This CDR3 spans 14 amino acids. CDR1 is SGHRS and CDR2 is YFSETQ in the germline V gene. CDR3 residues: CASSFDRAITEAFF. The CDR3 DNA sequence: TGCGCCAGCAGCTTCGACAGGGCGATCACTGAAGCTTTCTTT.

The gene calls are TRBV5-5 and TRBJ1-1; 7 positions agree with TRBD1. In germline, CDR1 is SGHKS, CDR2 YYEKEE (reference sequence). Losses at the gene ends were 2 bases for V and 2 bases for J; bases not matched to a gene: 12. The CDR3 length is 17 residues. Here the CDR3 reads CASSFRDRVYINTEAFF. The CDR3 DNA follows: TGTGCCAGCAGCTTCCGAGACAGGGTTTACATCAACACTGAAGCTTTCTTT.

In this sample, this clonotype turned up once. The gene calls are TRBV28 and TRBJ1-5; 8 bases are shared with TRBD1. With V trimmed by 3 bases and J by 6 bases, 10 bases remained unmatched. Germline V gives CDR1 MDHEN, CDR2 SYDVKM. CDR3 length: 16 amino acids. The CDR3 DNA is TGTGCCAGCAGTTTGGTTGCGGGACAGGAGGGTCAGCCCCAGCATTTT. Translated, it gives CASSLVAGQEGQPQHF.

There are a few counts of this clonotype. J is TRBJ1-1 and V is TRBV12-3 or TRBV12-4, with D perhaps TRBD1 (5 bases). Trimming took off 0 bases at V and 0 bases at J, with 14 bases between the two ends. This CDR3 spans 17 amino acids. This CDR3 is CASSLAYSGVLNTEAFF. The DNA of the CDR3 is TGTGCCAGCAGTTTAGCGTATTCGGGGGTCCTGAACACTGAAGCTTTCTTT.

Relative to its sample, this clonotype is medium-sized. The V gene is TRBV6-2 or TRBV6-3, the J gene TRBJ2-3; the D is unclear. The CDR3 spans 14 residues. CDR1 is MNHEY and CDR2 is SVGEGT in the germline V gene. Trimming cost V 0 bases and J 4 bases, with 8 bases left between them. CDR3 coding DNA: TGTGCCAGCAGTTACTCGACATCTTCAGATACGCAGTATTTT. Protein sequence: CASSYSTSSDTQYF.